This TCR beta chain derives from a study of CD8 T cells in ankylosing spondylitis. Study-level points and caveats: A motif in TCR beta, a set of fewer than ten highly homologous variants, appeared characteristic of ankylosing spondylitis blood.

Germline V gene lookup returns CDR1 ENHRY and CDR2 SYGVKD. J lost 4 bases, V lost 2 bases, and 8 bases had no gene match. CDR3 length: 16 amino acids. One entry per CDR3 protein results from TCRdb running MiXCR on the 5' RACE reads. This sample has about 700,000 distinct CDR3 sequences; about 20% occur once, and the top ten carry about a fifth. To note about this clonotype: The antigen is undetermined.

The sequence was collected from a male donor with ankylosing spondylitis. Sequenced: blood, either unsorted or a sorted T cell fraction (not recorded which). This chain joins TRBV10-3 and TRBJ2-1; TRBD2 matches at 7 bases. CDR3 residues: CAISETWREKYNEQFF. CDR3 DNA: TGTGCCATCAGTGAGACTTGGCGGGAGAAATACAATGAGCAGTTCTTC.